Below, 13 T cell receptor beta chains from the same sample are listed, as sequenced in a study of cytomegalovirus exposure and HLA in healthy donors. The PCR contained 60 Vbeta and 13 Jbeta primers. TCRdb's table, derived via immunoSEQ multiplex PCR, lists solely in-frame clones and lacks some. This table holds fewer than 150,000 clones, approximately 77% found once. Sequencing used PBMCs. These receptors were taken from a woman between 50 and 59 years old in good health and CMV-seronegative.

The V call is TRBV11-2, the J call TRBJ2-7, with TRBD2 matching 7 bases. The V and J ends lost 1 base and 2 bases, in that order; junction bases with no gene match: 8. Germline CDR1 SGHAT, CDR2 FQNNGV. This CDR3 contains 16 residues. DNA of the CDR3: TGTGCCAGCAGCTTAGGTTTGGGGGGGAATGCCTACGAGCAGTACTTC. This gives the protein CASSLGLGGNAYEQYF.

The chain carries TRBV6-5 and TRBJ2-1, with D perhaps TRBD2 (7 bases). Germline V gene sequence: CDR1 MNHEY, CDR2 SVGAGI. The CDR3 contains 15 residues. V lost 5 bases, J lost 4 bases, and 15 bases lay in between. This chain's CDR3 is CASSVGGRDYNEQFF. DNA of the CDR3: TGTGCCAGCAGTGTCGGGGGGCGGGATTACAATGAGCAGTTCTTC.

The rearrangement links TRBV5-1 to TRBJ2-1; 8 bases line up with TRBD2. V dropped 0 bases and J dropped 6; count of bases not matched to a gene: 5. The CDR3 covers 15 residues. From germline, CDR1 is SGHRS and CDR2 YFSETQ. CDR3 sequence reads: CASSLERGLLNEQFF. The CDR3 bases are TGCGCCAGCAGCTTGGAGCGGGGGCTGCTCAATGAGCAGTTCTTC.

The rearrangement links TRBV19 to TRBJ1-1; the D is unclear. V was pared by 3 bases and J by 0 bases, with 11 bases between. The CDR3 runs to 15 residues. Germline-derived CDR1 and CDR2 are LNHDA and SQIVND (reference sequence). In DNA form, the CDR3 reads TGTGCCAGTAGTATCCGCGGAGGAATGAACACTGAAGCTTTCTTT. Translation: CASSIRGGMNTEAFF.

The chain is built from TRBV5-1 and TRBJ2-5; TRBD1 is a possible D gene (6 bases). V lost 0 bases to trimming and J lost 5 bases, with 14 bases between them. CDR1 and CDR2 (germline): SGHRS, YFSETQ. CDR3 length equals 15 residues. The CDR3 DNA follows: TGCGCCAGCAGCTTGGTTGGGGGCCGCGGGGAGACCCAGTACTTC. Translating it yields CASSLVGGRGETQYF.

The gene calls are TRBV30 and TRBJ2-5; D is ambiguous. This CDR3 is 13 amino acids long. V was pared by 1 base and J by 8 bases, with 14 bases between. Germline CDR1 GTSNPN, CDR2 SVGIG (reference sequence). CDR3 sequence: CAWSGSPQLTQYF. CDR3 nucleotide sequence: TGTGCCTGGAGTGGAAGTCCCCAACTTACCCAGTACTTC.

The chain carries TRBV6-5 and TRBJ2-7; D perhaps matches TRBD1 (5 bases). This CDR3 region has 13 residues. Trimming removed 7 bases at V and 5 bases at J, with 15 bases between. The germline CDR1 and CDR2 sequences are MNHEY and SVGAGI. This CDR3 reads CASTPRGYHEQYF. CDR3 sequence (DNA): TGTGCCAGCACTCCAAGGGGTTATCACGAGCAGTACTTC.

This clone was picked up one time. The V call is TRBV15, the J call TRBJ1-3, with D perhaps matching TRBD1 (6 bases). Trimming stripped 5 bases from V and 4 bases from J, with 18 bases between. Germline CDR1 reads LNHNV; CDR2 reads YYDKDF (reference sequence). The CDR3 extends over 16 amino acids. Here the CDR3 reads CATSPRDRSIGNTIYF. In DNA, the CDR3 is TGTGCCACCAGCCCCCGAGACAGGTCGATCGGAAACACCATATATTTT.

CDR3 in amino acids: CASGGGRGMNTEAFF. CDR3 nucleotides: TGCGCCAGCGGGGGGGGGCGAGGGATGAACACTGAAGCTTTCTTT. The rearrangement links TRBV10-2 to TRBJ1-1, with a weak D call TRBD1 (6 bases). Deletions cut 8 bases from V and 0 bases from J, with 16 bases between. The CDR3 runs to 15 residues. Germline values: CDR1 WSHSY, CDR2 SAAADI.

The chain combines TRBV29-1 with TRBJ1-2; D is unclear. CDR1 is SQVTM and CDR2 is ANQGSEA in the germline V gene. V dropped 7 bases and J dropped 6 bases, with 18 bases sitting between them. This CDR3 has 13 amino acids. The CDR3 DNA sequence: TGCAGCGCTAGATTTGGAGGAGCTGATGGCTACACCTTC. It codes for CSARFGGADGYTF.

J is TRBJ2-3 and V is TRBV5-4; tentative D call: TRBD1 (5 bases). Germline CDR1 is SGHNT and CDR2 is YYREEE (reference sequence). Trimming pared 9 bases from V and 1 base from J, leaving 12 bases between. The CDR3 runs to 13 residues. CDR3 sequence (DNA): TGTGCCAAAGGGGCAGTCGGCACAGATACGCAGTATTTT. Amino acid sequence: CAKGAVGTDTQYF. Variable domain in full (rest from reference TRBV5-4 and TRBJ2-3): ETGVTQSPTHLIKTRGQQVTLRCSSQSGHNTVSWYQQALGQGPQFIFQYYREEENGRGNFPPRFSGLQFPNYSSELNVNALELDDSALYLCAKGAVGTDTQYFGPGTRLTVL.

The chain joins TRBV7-9 to TRBJ1-2, with D unresolved. Trimming pared 1 base from V and 4 bases from J, leaving 16 bases between. The CDR3 has 16 amino acids. The germline V gene has CDR1 SEHNR and CDR2 FQNEAQ (reference sequence). The CDR3 loop is CASSLGGSRAFYGYTF. The CDR3 DNA reads as TGTGCCAGCAGCTTAGGAGGTAGTCGAGCGTTCTATGGCTACACCTTC.

Remarks on this clone: Other DNA sequences in the same sample also yield this CDR3. The chain joins TRBV19 to TRBJ2-5; possibly TRBD2 for D (5 bases). V lost 3 bases and J 2 bases, leaving 16 bases between the germline ends. Germline V gene data show CDR1 as LNHDA and CDR2 as SQIVND (reference sequence). CDR3 length equals 16 residues. Here the CDR3 reads CASSILKDSRQETQYF. Here the CDR3 DNA reads TGTGCCAGTAGTATTCTAAAGGACTCTAGACAAGAGACCCAGTACTTC.